Listed below are T cell receptor beta chains from one sample, sequenced in a study of blood T cell repertoires in COVID-19. Using immunoSEQ multiplex PCR, the repertoire was profiled, and TCRdb retains in-frame clones only, with some absent. The repertoire holds some 390,000 clones, approximately 89% seen once, with 1.7% in the top ten. Material: PBMCs or T cells enriched from blood (not recorded which). These receptors came from a woman in her 30s who had recovered from COVID-19. Each CDR3 is given with its conserved first and last residue. The D gene is left open where the match is weak. The size of a clone is reported for some rows only, either as once, few or many, or as a class for expanded clones.

TGTGCCTGGGGGAACAATAACGAGCAGTACTTC	CAWGNNNEQYF	NA	TRBJ2-7	NA	TRBV30
TGTGCCAGCAGTTCGACAGGGGCCTATGAAGGACTGTTTTTT	CASSSTGAYEGLFF	TRBD1	TRBJ1-4	NA	TRBV7-9
TGTGCCAGCAGCCCCCTCGGGACTAGCGGACCCTACAATGAGCAGTTCTTC	CASSPLGTSGPYNEQFF	TRBD2	TRBJ2-1	few	TRBV9
TGTGCCAGCAGGGGAGACAGGGGTGGTGAAAAACTGTTTTTT	CASRGDRGGEKLFF	TRBD1	TRBJ1-4	NA	TRBV7-2
TGTGCCAGCAGCGCAGGACAGAACTATGGCTACACCTTC	CASSAGQNYGYTF	NA	TRBJ1-2	once	TRBV25-1
TGTGCCAGCAGCCCCGACAGGGGGTCCTACAATGAGCAGTTCTTC	CASSPDRGSYNEQFF	TRBD1	TRBJ2-1	NA	TRBV6-5
TGTGCCAGCAGTTTCCCCGCGGCAAGGGGGCGAAACTATGGCTACACCTTC	CASSFPAARGRNYGYTF	TRBD1	TRBJ1-2	NA	TRBV28
TGTGCCAGCAGCCAATACACAGGGGTAAGCACTGAAGCTTTCTTT	CASSQYTGVSTEAFF	TRBD1	TRBJ1-1	NA	TRBV3-1/TRBV3-2
TGTGCCAGCAGCCACCACCCGACTAACATGAACAATGAGCAGTTCTTC	CASSHHPTNMNNEQFF	NA	TRBJ2-1	NA	TRBV11-3
TGTGCCAGCAGCTTATTACCGGGACAGGGGGTAGAGACCCAGTACTTC	CASSLLPGQGVETQYF	TRBD1	TRBJ2-5	NA	TRBV5-6
TGCGCCAGCAGCTGGAATACCGGGACAGGATACAATGAGCAGTTCTTC	CASSWNTGTGYNEQFF	TRBD1	TRBJ2-1	NA	TRBV5-1
TGTGCCAGCAGCTCCTCCAGGGGGCTAGTAGCTGAAGCTTTCTTT	CASSSSRGLVAEAFF	TRBD1	TRBJ1-1	NA	TRBV7-2
TGTGCCAGCAGCAGGGGACAGGGGGCCGCCTACGAGCAGTACTTC	CASSRGQGAAYEQYF	TRBD1	TRBJ2-7	few	TRBV9
TGCAGTGCTAGCTCTAGGAACGAGCAGTACTTC	CSASSRNEQYF	NA	TRBJ2-7	NA	TRBV20-1
TGTGCCAGCAGTTGGACAGGGCCCGCCGCTTATAGCAATCAGCCCCAGCATTTT	CASSWTGPAAYSNQPQHF	TRBD1	TRBJ1-5	NA	TRBV27
TGTGCCAGCAGCCTCCATGACAGGAGAAATCAGCCCCAGCATTTT	CASSLHDRRNQPQHF	NA	TRBJ1-5	once	TRBV28
TGTGCCAGCAGCGGTCAGACTTATAATGAAAAACTGTTTTTT	CASSGQTYNEKLFF	NA	TRBJ1-4	NA	TRBV7-9
TGTGCACCTATTGCCATCCAGCGGGAAAAAAACACCGGGGAGCTGTTTTTT	CAPIAIQREKNTGELFF	TRBD2	TRBJ2-2	NA	TRBV25-1
TGTGCCAGCAGTCCAGGGGGGACTAGCTACAATGAGCAGTTCTTC	CASSPGGTSYNEQFF	NA	TRBJ2-1	NA	TRBV28
TGTGCCAGCAGTAGGGACTTTCAAGAGACCCAGTACTTC	CASSRDFQETQYF	NA	TRBJ2-5	once	TRBV7-2
TGTGCCAGCAGCCGCGGACAGGGGAGCGGGGAGCTGTTTTTT	CASSRGQGSGELFF	TRBD1	TRBJ2-2	NA	TRBV11-2
TGCGCCAGCAGCCATCTCCCCACAGAGGGCCCGAAAGCTTTCTTT	CASSHLPTEGPKAFF	NA	TRBJ1-1	NA	TRBV4-1
TGTGCCAGTAGTATTGTGGGGGGTCAGCCCCAGCATTTT	CASSIVGGQPQHF	NA	TRBJ1-5	NA	TRBV19
TGTGCCAGCAGCCTTAGGGCGGGGGCCTTCACAGATACGCAGTATTTT	CASSLRAGAFTDTQYF	NA	TRBJ2-3	NA	TRBV6-4
TGTGCCATCAGGACACCTGGAAACACCATATATTTT	CAIRTPGNTIYF	NA	TRBJ1-3	NA	TRBV10-3
TGTGCCATCACTGGGGCGGACTCTGGAAACACCATATATTTT	CAITGADSGNTIYF	NA	TRBJ1-3	NA	TRBV28
TGCGCCAGCAGCTTGGTTGATGAGGGAAGGGAGGGCTACACCTTC	CASSLVDEGREGYTF	NA	TRBJ1-2	NA	TRBV5-1
TGTGCCAGCAGTGAGACAGGGTACAATGAGCAGTTCTTC	CASSETGYNEQFF	TRBD1	TRBJ2-1	NA	TRBV6-1
TGTGCCAGCAGCTTCTCCGGGACAGGGCACTATGGCTACACCTTC	CASSFSGTGHYGYTF	TRBD1	TRBJ1-2	NA	TRBV7-9
TGTGCCAGCAGCGCGGGGTCTCAGCCCCAGCATTTT	CASSAGSQPQHF	NA	TRBJ1-5	NA	TRBV28
TGTGCCAGCAGCCTTAGCGGGAGCTCCTACAATGAGCAGTTCTTC	CASSLSGSSYNEQFF	TRBD2	TRBJ2-1	NA	TRBV7-2
TGTGCCAGCAGCTTCGGCTCGGGAGGGGGTAATGAGCAGTTCTTC	CASSFGSGGGNEQFF	TRBD2	TRBJ2-1	NA	TRBV11-2
TGCAGTGCTAGTGGGGACAGACAAAACTACGAGCAGTACTTC	CSASGDRQNYEQYF	TRBD1	TRBJ2-7	NA	TRBV20-1
TGTGCCAGTAGTATAGTACAGGGTGAAAACATTCAGTACTTC	CASSIVQGENIQYF	NA	TRBJ2-4	few	TRBV19
TGTGCCACCAGCAGAGATCGGGGGTTCGAGCAGTACTTC	CATSRDRGFEQYF	NA	TRBJ2-7	NA	TRBV15
TGCAGTGCTAGTCCCAGGGGGCTTGTTCAGCCCCAGCATTTT	CSASPRGLVQPQHF	TRBD1	TRBJ1-5	NA	TRBV20-1
TGTGCCACCAGTGATGGGGACAGGGCTGGGGATCAGCCCCAGCATTTT	CATSDGDRAGDQPQHF	TRBD1	TRBJ1-5	NA	TRBV24-1
TGTGCCAGCAGCCACAGGAGGACTACCTATGGCTACACCTTC	CASSHRRTTYGYTF	NA	TRBJ1-2	NA	TRBV5-6
TGTGCCTGGAGTATGATGACAGGGGGCCCGGAAAAACTGTTTTTT	CAWSMMTGGPEKLFF	TRBD1	TRBJ1-4	NA	TRBV30
TGTGCCAGCTCACCAAGCCAAGGAGGCAGAAGAATTGGCTACACCTTC	CASSPSQGGRRIGYTF	NA	TRBJ1-2	NA	TRBV18
TGTGCCAGTAGCAACGGACAGAACACTGAAGCTTTCTTT	CASSNGQNTEAFF	NA	TRBJ1-1	NA	TRBV19
TGTGCCAGCAGCCCACAGGCAAACACCGGGGAGCTGTTTTTT	CASSPQANTGELFF	NA	TRBJ2-2	few	TRBV4-2